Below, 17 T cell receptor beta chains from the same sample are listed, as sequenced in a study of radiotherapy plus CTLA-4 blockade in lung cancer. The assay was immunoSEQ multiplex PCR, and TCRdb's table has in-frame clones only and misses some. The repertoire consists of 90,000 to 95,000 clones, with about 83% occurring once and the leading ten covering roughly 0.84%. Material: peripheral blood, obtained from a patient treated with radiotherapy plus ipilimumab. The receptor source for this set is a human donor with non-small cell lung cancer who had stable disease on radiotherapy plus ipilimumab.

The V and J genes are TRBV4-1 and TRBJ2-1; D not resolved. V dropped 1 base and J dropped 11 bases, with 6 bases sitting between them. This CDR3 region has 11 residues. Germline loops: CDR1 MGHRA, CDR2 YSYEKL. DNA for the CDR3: TGCGCCAGCAGCCAAGCTAATCAGCAGTTCTTC. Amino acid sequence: CASSQANQQFF.

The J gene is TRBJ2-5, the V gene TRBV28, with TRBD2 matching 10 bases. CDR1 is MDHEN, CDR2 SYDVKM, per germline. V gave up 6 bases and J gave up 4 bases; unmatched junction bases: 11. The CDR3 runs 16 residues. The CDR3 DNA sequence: TGTGCCAGCAGCACCAGGCCTAGCGGGAGTCGAGAGACCCAGTACTTC. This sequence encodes CASSTRPSGSRETQYF.

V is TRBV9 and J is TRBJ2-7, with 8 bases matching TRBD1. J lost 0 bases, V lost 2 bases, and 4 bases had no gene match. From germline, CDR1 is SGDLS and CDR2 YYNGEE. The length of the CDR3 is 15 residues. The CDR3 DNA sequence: TGTGCCAGCAGCGTCGGGACAGGCCTCTCCTACGAGCAGTACTTC. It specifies CASSVGTGLSYEQYF.

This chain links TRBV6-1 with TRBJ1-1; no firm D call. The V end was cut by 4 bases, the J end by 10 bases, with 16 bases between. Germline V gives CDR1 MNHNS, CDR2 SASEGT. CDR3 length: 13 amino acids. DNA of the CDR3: TGTGCCAGCAGTGGCATCAGTGGAGGTGGAGCTTTCTTT. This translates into CASSGISGGGAFF.

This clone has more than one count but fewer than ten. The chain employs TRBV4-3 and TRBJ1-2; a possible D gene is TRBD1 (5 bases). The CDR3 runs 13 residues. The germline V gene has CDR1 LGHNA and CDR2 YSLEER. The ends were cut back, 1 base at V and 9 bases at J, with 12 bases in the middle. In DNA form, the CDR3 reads TGCGCCAGCAGCCAAGCGGGGGGAGAGAGCTACACCTTC. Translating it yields CASSQAGGESYTF.

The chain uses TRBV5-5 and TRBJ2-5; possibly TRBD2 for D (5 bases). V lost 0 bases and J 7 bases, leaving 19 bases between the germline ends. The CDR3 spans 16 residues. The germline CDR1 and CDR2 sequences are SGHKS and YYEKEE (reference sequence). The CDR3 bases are TGTGCCAGCAGCTTGGGAGTGGGAGAAGGAGTTGGGACCCAGTACTTC. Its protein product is CASSLGVGEGVGTQYF. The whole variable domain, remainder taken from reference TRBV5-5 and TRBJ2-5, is DAGVTQSPTHLIKTRGQQVTLRCSPISGHKSVSWYQQVLGQGPQFIFQYYEKEERGRGNFPDRFSARQFPNYSSELNVNALLLGDSALYLCASSLGVGEGVGTQYFGPGTRLLVL.

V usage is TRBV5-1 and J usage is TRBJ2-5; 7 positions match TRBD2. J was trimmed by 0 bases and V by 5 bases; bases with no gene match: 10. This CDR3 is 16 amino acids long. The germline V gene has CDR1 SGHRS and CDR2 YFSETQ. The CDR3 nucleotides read TGCGCCAGCAGAGCAAGGACTAGTGCGTACCAAGAGACCCAGTACTTC. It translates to CASRARTSAYQETQYF.

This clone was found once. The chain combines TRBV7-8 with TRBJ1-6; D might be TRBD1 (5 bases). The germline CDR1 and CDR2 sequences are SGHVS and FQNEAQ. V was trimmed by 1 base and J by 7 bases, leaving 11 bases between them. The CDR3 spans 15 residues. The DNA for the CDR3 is TGTGCCAGCAGCTTAGAGGACACCTGGAATTCACCCCTCCACTTT. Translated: CASSLEDTWNSPLHF.

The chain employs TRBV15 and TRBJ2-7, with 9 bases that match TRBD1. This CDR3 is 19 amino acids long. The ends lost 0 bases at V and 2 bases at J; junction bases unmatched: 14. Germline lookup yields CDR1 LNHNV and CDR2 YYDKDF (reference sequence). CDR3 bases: TGTGCCACCAGCAGAGAAGGGTGGGCGAGGACAGGGGTCCCCTACGAGCAGTACTTC. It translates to CATSREGWARTGVPYEQYF.

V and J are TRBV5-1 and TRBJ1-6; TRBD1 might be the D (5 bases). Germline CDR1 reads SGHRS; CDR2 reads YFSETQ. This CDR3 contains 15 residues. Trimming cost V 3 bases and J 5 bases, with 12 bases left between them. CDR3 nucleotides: TGCGCCAGCAGCTCAAACCAGGGTAATAATTCACCCCTCCACTTT. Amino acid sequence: CASSSNQGNNSPLHF.

In DNA, the CDR3 is TGTGCCTGGAGTGGGCGGGACGGCGGGGAAAAACTGTTTTTT. Protein sequence: CAWSGRDGGEKLFF. This chain joins TRBV30 and TRBJ1-4; D may be TRBD1 (5 bases). Germline V lookup: CDR1 GTSNPN, CDR2 SVGIG (reference sequence). There are 14 residues in the CDR3. V dropped 1 base and J dropped 8 bases, with 14 bases sitting between them.

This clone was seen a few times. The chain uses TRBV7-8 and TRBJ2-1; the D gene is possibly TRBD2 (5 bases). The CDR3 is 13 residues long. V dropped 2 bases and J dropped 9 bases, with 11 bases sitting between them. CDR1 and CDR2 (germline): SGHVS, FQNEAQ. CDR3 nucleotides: TGTGCCAGCAGCTTACGGATGGCGGGTGAGCAGTTCTTC. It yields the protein CASSLRMAGEQFF. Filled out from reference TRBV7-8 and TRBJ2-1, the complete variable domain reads GAGVSQSPRYKVAKRGQDVALRCDPISGHVSLFWYQQALGQGPEFLTYFQNEAQLDKSGLPSDRFFAERPEGSVSTLKIQRTQQEDSAVYLCASSLRMAGEQFFGPGTRLTVL.

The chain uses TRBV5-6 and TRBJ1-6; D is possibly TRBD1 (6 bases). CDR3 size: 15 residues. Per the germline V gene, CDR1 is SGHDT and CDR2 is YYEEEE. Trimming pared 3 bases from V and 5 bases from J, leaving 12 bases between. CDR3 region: CASSSQGMHNSPLHF. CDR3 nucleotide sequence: TGTGCCAGCAGCTCCCAGGGGATGCATAATTCACCCCTCCACTTT.

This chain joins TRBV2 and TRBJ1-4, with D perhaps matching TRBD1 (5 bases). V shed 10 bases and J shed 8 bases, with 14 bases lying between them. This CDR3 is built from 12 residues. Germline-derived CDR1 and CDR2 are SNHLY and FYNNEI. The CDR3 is CATQGGGEKLFF. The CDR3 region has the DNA TGTGCCACTCAGGGAGGCGGAGAAAAACTGTTTTTT.

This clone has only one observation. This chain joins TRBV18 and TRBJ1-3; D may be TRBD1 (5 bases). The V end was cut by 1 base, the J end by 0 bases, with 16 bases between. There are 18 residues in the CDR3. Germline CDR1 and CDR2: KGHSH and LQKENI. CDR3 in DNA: TGTGCCAGCTCACCACTTAGGACGGAGGGGAGCTCTGGAAACACCATATATTTT. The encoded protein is CASSPLRTEGSSGNTIYF. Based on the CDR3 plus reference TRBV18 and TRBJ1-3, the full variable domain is NAGVMQNPRHLVRRRGQEARLRCSPMKGHSHVYWYRQLPEEGLKFMVYLQKENIIDESGMPKERFSAEFPKEGPSILRIQQVVRGDSAAYFCASSPLRTEGSSGNTIYFGEGSWLTVV.

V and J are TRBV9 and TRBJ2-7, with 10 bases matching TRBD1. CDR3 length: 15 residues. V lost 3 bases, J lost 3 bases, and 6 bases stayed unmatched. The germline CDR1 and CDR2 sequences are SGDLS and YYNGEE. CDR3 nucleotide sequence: TGTGCCAGCAGCGAGACAGGGGGCTTTCTCTACGAGCAGTACTTC. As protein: CASSETGGFLYEQYF.

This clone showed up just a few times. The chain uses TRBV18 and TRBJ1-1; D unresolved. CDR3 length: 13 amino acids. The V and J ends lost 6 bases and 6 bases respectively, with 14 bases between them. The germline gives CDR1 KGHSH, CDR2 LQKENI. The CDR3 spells CASSRKAGPEAFF. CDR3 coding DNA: TGTGCCAGCTCCCGAAAGGCCGGACCTGAAGCTTTCTTT.